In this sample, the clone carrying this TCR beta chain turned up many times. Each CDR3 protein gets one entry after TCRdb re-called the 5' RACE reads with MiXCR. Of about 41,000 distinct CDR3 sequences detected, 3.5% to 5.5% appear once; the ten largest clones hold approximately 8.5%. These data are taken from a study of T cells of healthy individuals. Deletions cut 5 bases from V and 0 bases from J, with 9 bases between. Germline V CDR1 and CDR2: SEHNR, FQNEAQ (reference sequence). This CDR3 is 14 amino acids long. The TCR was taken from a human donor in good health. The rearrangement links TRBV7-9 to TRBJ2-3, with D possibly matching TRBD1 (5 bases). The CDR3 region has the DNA TGTGCCAGCAGCCACTCAGGGAGCACAGATACGCAGTATTTT. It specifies CASSHSGSTDTQYF.